What follows are 28 T cell receptor beta chains derived from one specimen sequenced in a study of T-cell reconstitution after alpha-beta-depleted transplantation in children. Unique molecular identifiers tagged the TCRbeta library. TCRdb passed the PCR reads through MiXCR, listing each CDR3 protein once. The table lists approximately 500,000 distinct CDR3 sequences, roughly a quarter of them singletons. Sequences were derived from PBMCs, sampled before TCRalphabeta/CD19-depleted stem cell transplant. These TCRs come from a boy under two years old with Wiskott-Aldrich syndrome, due to receive a stem cell transplant.

This clonotype has just a few counts. This sequence joins TRBV5-1 and TRBJ2-3; 10 bases are shared with TRBD2. V lost 6 bases, J lost 5 bases, and 12 bases stayed unmatched. The CDR3 covers 16 residues. CDR1 is SGHRS and CDR2 is YFSETQ in the germline V gene. This CDR3 reads CASNPPLAGAGDTQYF. The CDR3 DNA reads as TGCGCCAGCAACCCACCTCTAGCGGGAGCGGGAGATACGCAGTATTTT.

The V call is TRBV20-1, the J call TRBJ1-1; TRBD1 matches 7 bases. CDR3 length equals 15 residues. Germline loops: CDR1 DFQATT, CDR2 SNEGSKA (reference sequence). V was pared by 4 bases and J by 3 bases, with 11 bases of the junction left unmatched. CDR3 loop: CSATNAGGEDTEAFF. CDR3 nucleotide sequence: TGCAGTGCTACGAATGCAGGGGGTGAGGACACTGAAGCTTTCTTT.

This clonotype was seen a few times. This chain links TRBV5-5 with TRBJ2-7; D is unclear. Germline values: CDR1 SGHKS, CDR2 YYEKEE (reference sequence). V was pared by 5 bases and J by 3 bases, with 15 bases between. This CDR3 is 14 amino acids long. The CDR3 loop reads CASSRTTGYYEQYF. The CDR3 DNA reads TGTGCCAGCAGTCGCACTACGGGCTACTACGAGCAGTACTTC. Full variable domain (rest looked up from reference TRBV5-5 and TRBJ2-7): DAGVTQSPTHLIKTRGQQVTLRCSPISGHKSVSWYQQVLGQGPQFIFQYYEKEERGRGNFPDRFSARQFPNYSSELNVNALLLGDSALYLCASSRTTGYYEQYFGPGTRLTVT.

The J gene is TRBJ2-1, the V gene TRBV30; 8 bases match TRBD2. CDR1 and CDR2 from the germline V gene are GTSNPN and SVGIG (reference sequence). CDR3 length: 13 amino acids. V dropped 4 bases and J dropped 6; count of bases not matched to a gene: 5. The DNA of the CDR3 is TGTGCCTGGACAGGACTAGCCGCCAATGAGCAGTTCTTC. Amino acid sequence: CAWTGLAANEQFF.

Ten or more counts support this clonotype. The rearrangement joins TRBV5-5 to TRBJ2-7, with D uncertain. The length of the CDR3 is 12 residues. Germline assignment: CDR1 SGHKS and CDR2 YYEKEE (reference sequence). Trimming removed 4 bases from V and 1 base from J, with 6 bases in between. The CDR3 here is CASSRVSYEQYF. Here the CDR3 DNA reads TGTGCCAGCAGCCGCGTATCCTACGAGCAGTACTTC.

The J gene is TRBJ1-5, the V gene TRBV28; D is possibly TRBD1 (5 bases). The V end lost 4 bases, the J end lost 2 bases, and 12 bases lay between the germline ends. The V gene's germline CDR1 is MDHEN and CDR2 SYDVKM. This CDR3 comprises 15 residues. Here the CDR3 reads CASSWGGSGNQPQHF. The CDR3 DNA is TGTGCCAGCAGTTGGGGGGGGTCCGGCAATCAGCCCCAGCATTTT.

Only a few counts were recorded for this clonotype. The genes are TRBV10-3 and TRBJ2-7; D gene ambiguous. The germline V and J ends were trimmed by 2 bases and 2 bases, with 16 bases remaining between them. From germline, CDR1 is ENHRY and CDR2 SYGVKD. This CDR3 spans 16 amino acids. Here the CDR3 reads CAISEPTYGRTYEQYF. The CDR3 region has the DNA TGTGCCATCAGTGAGCCCACTTATGGCAGAACCTACGAGCAGTACTTC.

The V and J genes are TRBV11-2 and TRBJ2-7; perhaps TRBD1 as D (6 bases). Germline CDR1 SGHAT, CDR2 FQNNGV. This CDR3 comprises 14 residues. V lost 6 bases to trimming and J lost 7 bases, with 19 bases between them. CDR3 sequence: CASSQGPFSGEQYF. CDR3 DNA: TGTGCCAGCAGTCAGGGGCCATTTTCGGGTGAGCAGTACTTC.

At least ten counts were recorded for this clonotype. This sequence joins TRBV2 and TRBJ2-5; 7 bases agree with TRBD1. V shed 5 bases, J shed 2 bases, and the junction held 5 bases outside the gene matches. CDR3 length equals 14 residues. CDR1 is SNHLY, CDR2 FYNNEI, per germline. The CDR3 region is CASSNRGPQETQYF. The CDR3 coding sequence is TGTGCCAGCAGTAACAGGGGCCCACAAGAGACCCAGTACTTC. Using reference TRBV2 and TRBJ2-5 for the parts outside the CDR3, the full variable domain is EPEVTQTPSHQVTQMGQEVILRCVPISNHLYFYWYRQILGQKVEFLVSFYNNEISEKSEIFDDQFSVERPDGSNFTLKIRSTKLEDSAMYFCASSNRGPQETQYFGPGTRLLVL.

V is TRBV20-1 and J is TRBJ2-7; possible D gene TRBD1, 6 bases. This CDR3 has 14 amino acids. Germline V gene sequence: CDR1 DFQATT, CDR2 SNEGSKA (reference sequence). V was trimmed by 3 bases and J by 2 bases, leaving 14 bases between them. CDR3 amino acids: CSARGPDSAYEQYF. DNA for the CDR3: TGCAGTGCTAGGGGCCCGGACAGTGCCTACGAGCAGTACTTC.

J is TRBJ2-1 and V is TRBV10-3, with no clear D. CDR1 is ENHRY and CDR2 is SYGVKD in the germline V gene. This CDR3 is built from 12 residues. Trimming cost V 6 bases and J 7 bases, with 10 bases left between them. CDR3 coding DNA: TGTGCCATCAGGGCAGGTCAAAATGAGCAGTTCTTC. It translates to CAIRAGQNEQFF.

V is TRBV11-3 and J is TRBJ2-7, with 9 bases matching TRBD1. CDR1 is SGHNT and CDR2 is YENEEA in the germline V gene. Trimming cost V 3 bases and J 5 bases; bases outside gene matches: 8. CDR3 length: 15 residues. The CDR3 protein is CASSFGGTGRNEQYF. CDR3 DNA sequence: TGTGCCAGCAGCTTTGGGGGGACAGGGCGGAACGAGCAGTACTTC.

The rearrangement joins TRBV6-1 to TRBJ1-1; D call uncertain. CDR1 is MNHNS, CDR2 SASEGT, per germline. V shed 4 bases and J shed 3 bases, with 6 bases lying between them. This CDR3 spans 12 amino acids. Here the CDR3 reads CASSARDTEAFF. CDR3 coding DNA: TGTGCCAGCAGTGCCCGGGACACTGAAGCTTTCTTT.

In its sample, this clonotype was seen a few times. The chain combines TRBV3-1 with TRBJ2-7; possibly TRBD2 for D (6 bases). Trimming removed 1 base at V and 4 bases at J, with 11 bases between. Looked up from germline, CDR1 is LGHDT and CDR2 is YNNKEL (reference sequence). This CDR3 has 14 residues. The CDR3 DNA sequence: TGTGCCAGCAGCCAAGGGTGGACTACTTACGAGCAGTACTTC. It encodes CASSQGWTTYEQYF.

The DNA for the CDR3 is TGTGCCAGCAGTTTAAGTGTGGGCACTGAAGCTTTCTTT. Translation: CASSLSVGTEAFF. The chain couples TRBV12-3 or TRBV12-4 to TRBJ1-1; D unclear. Deletions cut 2 bases from V and 4 bases from J, with 8 bases between. There are 13 residues in the CDR3.

The V and J genes are TRBV24-1 and TRBJ1-3; D unresolved. CDR3 size: 15 residues. The V gene lost 3 bases and the J gene lost 2 bases, with 10 bases spanning the gap. Germline V gives CDR1 KGHDR, CDR2 SFDVKD. The CDR3 region has the DNA TGTGCCACCAGTGATCCCGGGAAGGCTGGAAACACCATATATTTT. Its protein is CATSDPGKAGNTIYF.

This chain links TRBV5-1 with TRBJ2-5, with TRBD2 matching over 12 bases. The CDR3 is 14 amino acids. Trimming took 5 bases from V and 3 from J; bases not matched to a gene: 2. Germline-derived CDR1 and CDR2 are SGHRS and YFSETQ. The CDR3 protein is CASRTSGSEETQYF. The CDR3 DNA is TGCGCCAGCAGGACTAGCGGGAGCGAAGAGACCCAGTACTTC.

The rearrangement joins TRBV10-3 to TRBJ1-5; the D is unclear. CDR3 length: 14 residues. With 8 bases removed from V and 0 bases from J, the gap between germline ends came to 11 bases. The germline V gene has CDR1 ENHRY and CDR2 SYGVKD. The CDR3 region has the DNA TGTGCCATCCTAAATCCCGATAGCAATCAGCCCCAGCATTTT. This gives the protein CAILNPDSNQPQHF.

This rearrangement joins TRBV7-9 to TRBJ2-7, with D possibly TRBD1 on 5 matching bases. The germline V gene has CDR1 SEHNR and CDR2 FQNEAQ (reference sequence). The CDR3 runs 14 residues. Trimming took off 4 bases at V and 0 bases at J, with 10 bases between the two ends. The CDR3 DNA is TGTGCCAGCAGCTCTGGACAATACTCCTACGAGCAGTACTTC. Residues: CASSSGQYSYEQYF.

The V and J genes are TRBV2 and TRBJ2-7, with 11 bases identical to TRBD2. The germline CDR1 and CDR2 sequences are SNHLY and FYNNEI. Germline trimming cut 5 bases from V and 0 bases from J; bases unmatched to any gene: 6. The CDR3 consists of 16 residues. CDR3 coding DNA: TGTGCCAGCAGTCTTTATAGCGGGAGGGCCTCCTACGAGCAGTACTTC. Protein sequence: CASSLYSGRASYEQYF.

The genes are TRBV20-1 and TRBJ2-5, with D possibly TRBD1 on 6 matching bases. Trimming removed 0 bases from V and 3 bases from J, with 11 bases in between. Germline V CDR1 and CDR2: DFQATT, SNEGSKA (reference sequence). The CDR3 sequence is 14 residues long. The chain's CDR3 is CSAREGHREETQYF. Here the CDR3 DNA reads TGCAGTGCTAGAGAAGGGCACAGGGAAGAGACCCAGTACTTC.

V is TRBV29-1 and J is TRBJ2-5; no reliable D call. Per germline, CDR1 SQVTM and CDR2 ANQGSEA. V was trimmed by 6 bases and J by 2 bases, leaving 10 bases between them. The CDR3 spans 12 residues. The CDR3 coding sequence is TGCAGCGTGGCGTCAGGTCAAGAGACCCAGTACTTC. Translation gives CSVASGQETQYF.

This clonotype was seen more than once but under ten times. The chain is built from TRBV29-1 and TRBJ1-1, with D hard to call. Germline assignment: CDR1 SQVTM and CDR2 ANQGSEA. This CDR3 has 13 residues. V lost 4 bases and J 7 bases, leaving 16 bases between the germline ends. This chain's CDR3 is CSVALGGNSEAFF. The CDR3 bases are TGCAGCGTTGCCCTCGGAGGGAATAGTGAAGCTTTCTTT. Full variable domain (remainder filled in from reference TRBV29-1 and TRBJ1-1): SAVISQKPSRDICQRGTSLTIQCQVDSQVTMMFWYRQQPGQSLTLIATANQGSEATYESGFVIDKFPISRPNLTFSTLTVSNMSPEDSSIYLCSVALGGNSEAFFGQGTRLTVV.

The V and J genes are TRBV2 and TRBJ1-5, with 7 positions matching TRBD1. The CDR3 has 14 residues. Germline CDR1 reads SNHLY; CDR2 reads FYNNEI. The J segment lost 7 bases and the V segment lost 4 bases, leaving 7 bases of the junction unmatched. This CDR3 is CASSGGQSFQPQHF. CDR3 nucleotide sequence: TGTGCCAGCAGTGGGGGACAGTCTTTCCAGCCCCAGCATTTT.

This clonotype came up a few times. The J gene is TRBJ2-7, the V gene TRBV5-8; 10 bases line up with TRBD2. Germline CDR1 and CDR2: SGHTS and YDEGEE. CDR3 length equals 12 residues. CDR3 in DNA: TGTGCCAGCAGCTTACGAGCGGGAGGGCCTATTGTC. Translating gives CASSLRAGGPIV.

This clonotype was seen a few times. V usage is TRBV12-3 or TRBV12-4 and J usage is TRBJ2-5; D is undetermined. This CDR3 comprises 13 residues. V was cut by 3 bases and J by 5 bases, with 10 bases left in between. DNA for the CDR3: TGTGCCAGCAGTTTGTTGGTAGGCGAGACCCAGTACTTC. Amino acid sequence: CASSLLVGETQYF.

The chain combines TRBV10-3 with TRBJ2-7; 8 bases align to TRBD1. J was trimmed by 5 bases and V by 4 bases; bases with no gene match: 4. Germline assignment: CDR1 ENHRY and CDR2 SYGVKD. The CDR3 extends over 13 amino acids. CDR3 sequence: CAISVDRVHEQYF. DNA of the CDR3: TGTGCCATCAGTGTGGACAGGGTCCACGAGCAGTACTTC.

This clonotype was observed at least ten times. The rearrangement joins TRBV15 to TRBJ2-2; TRBD2 might be the D (5 bases). This CDR3 comprises 16 residues. Germline V lookup: CDR1 LNHNV, CDR2 YYDKDF (reference sequence). V dropped 1 base and J dropped 1 base, with 10 bases sitting between them. This CDR3 is CATSRVAPMNTGELFF. The CDR3, as DNA: TGTGCCACCAGCAGAGTAGCGCCAATGAACACCGGGGAGCTGTTTTTT.